This entry lists 17 T cell receptor beta chains sequenced from one sample in a study of T cells in Graves' hyperthyroidism and ophthalmopathy. The investigators amplified TCR beta CDR3 regions from RNA transcripts. During a first-round RT-PCR of the TCR CDR3, the HTBI primer set was used. TCRdb redid the calling of the multiplex PCR reads with MiXCR, one entry per CDR3 protein. The sample lists around 400,000 distinct CDR3 sequences, 15% to 19% seen once, with about a quarter in the top ten. The sample consisted of blood. The receptors originated from a woman between 18 and 29 years old with Graves' hyperthyroidism that later progressed to Graves' ophthalmopathy.

This clonotype occurred a few times. The gene calls are TRBV11-2 and TRBJ2-1, with TRBD2 matching over 7 bases. The germline gives CDR1 SGHAT, CDR2 FQNNGV. This CDR3 has 13 amino acids. V lost 3 bases and J lost 9; bases outside the gene matches: 5. CDR3 protein: CASSFREGGEQFF. The CDR3 region has the DNA TGTGCCAGCAGCTTCAGGGAGGGAGGTGAGCAGTTCTTC.

There are many counts of this clonotype. CDR3: CASSSNRGQRLQETQYF. CDR3 coding DNA: TGTGCCAGCAGCTCCAACCGGGGACAGCGACTCCAAGAGACCCAGTACTTC. This chain uses TRBV7-9 with TRBJ2-5; 7 bases are shared with TRBD1. The CDR3 covers 17 residues. V lost 4 bases and J lost 1; bases outside the gene matches: 12. The germline gives CDR1 SEHNR, CDR2 FQNEAQ (reference sequence).

This clonotype was seen many times. V is TRBV12-3 or TRBV12-4 and J is TRBJ2-1; no definite D call. The V gene lost 6 bases and the J gene lost 8 bases, with 11 bases spanning the gap. The CDR3 is made up of 12 amino acids. CDR3 in amino acids: CASSRIRDEQFF. CDR3 bases: TGTGCCAGCAGCCGTATAAGGGATGAGCAGTTCTTC.

V gene TRBV20-1 combines with J gene TRBJ2-3; unclear D gene. CDR1 and CDR2 from the germline V gene are DFQATT and SNEGSKA (reference sequence). The length of the CDR3 is 10 residues. V was trimmed by 6 bases and J by 3 bases, leaving 4 bases between them. The CDR3, as DNA: TGCAGTGCGATGACAGATACGCAGTATTTT. Translated: CSAMTDTQYF.

This clonotype has ten or more counts. V is TRBV20-1 and J is TRBJ2-1, with 11 bases aligning to TRBD2. The J segment lost 5 bases and the V segment lost 3 bases, leaving 18 bases of the junction unmatched. This CDR3 has 19 amino acids. Germline V CDR1 and CDR2: DFQATT, SNEGSKA (reference sequence). The CDR3 spells CSASGSLAGGPVTHNEQFF. The CDR3 coding sequence is TGCAGTGCTAGTGGCTCCTTAGCGGGAGGGCCGGTAACCCACAATGAGCAGTTCTTC.

The rearrangement links TRBV20-1 to TRBJ1-1; the D is unclear. The germline V gene has CDR1 DFQATT and CDR2 SNEGSKA (reference sequence). This CDR3 region has 13 residues. The ends were cut back, 7 bases at V and 0 bases at J, with 12 bases in the middle. CDR3 in amino acids: CSGGDPMNTEAFF. CDR3 sequence (DNA): TGCAGTGGCGGTGACCCTATGAACACTGAAGCTTTCTTT.

At least ten counts were recorded for this clonotype. The V call is TRBV6-1, the J call TRBJ1-1; tentative D call: TRBD1 (5 bases). V shed 2 bases and J shed 4 bases, with 17 bases lying between them. From germline, CDR1 is MNHNS and CDR2 SASEGT. This CDR3 has 16 amino acids. CDR3 DNA sequence: TGTGCCAGCAGTGAATACACGGGGCTTGATGGCACTGAAGCTTTCTTT. It specifies CASSEYTGLDGTEAFF.

This clonotype was observed at least ten times. The rearrangement joins TRBV20-1 to TRBJ1-5; 8 bases agree with TRBD1. This CDR3 is 16 amino acids long. The trim removed 4 bases at V and 3 bases at J, leaving 11 bases unmatched. Germline V CDR1 and CDR2: DFQATT, SNEGSKA (reference sequence). The CDR3 reads CSATRFDRGFNQPQHF. The CDR3 DNA follows: TGCAGTGCTACCCGTTTTGACAGGGGTTTCAATCAGCCCCAGCATTTT.

This clonotype was seen at least ten times. The genes are TRBV28 and TRBJ2-7, with unresolved D. V lost 3 bases and J 2 bases, leaving 14 bases between the germline ends. Germline loops: CDR1 MDHEN, CDR2 SYDVKM. CDR3 size: 15 residues. The CDR3 region has the DNA TGTGCCAGCAGTTTGATTCGAACCTTACCCTACGAGCAGTACTTC. Protein: CASSLIRTLPYEQYF.

The chain recombines TRBV20-1 with TRBJ2-7; 8 nucleotides agree with TRBD2. This CDR3 spans 13 amino acids. J lost 3 bases, V lost 3 bases, and 4 bases had no gene match. CDR1 DFQATT and CDR2 SNEGSKA come from the germline V gene (reference sequence). CDR3: CSARTGGYYEQYF. The CDR3 region has the DNA TGCAGTGCTAGGACGGGAGGGTACTACGAGCAGTACTTC.

The chain employs TRBV14 and TRBJ2-7; a weak D match, TRBD1 (7 bases). Germline V gene sequence: CDR1 SGHDN, CDR2 FVKESK. Trimming left V 8 bases short and J 4 bases short, with 21 bases between. This CDR3 is built from 15 residues. CDR3 DNA: TGTGCCAGCTCTGGCGGGACAGCCTATAGGTACGAGCAGTACTTC. Translated: CASSGGTAYRYEQYF.

V usage is TRBV5-4 and J usage is TRBJ1-2, with 8 bases aligning to TRBD1. Germline CDR1 is SGHNT and CDR2 is YYREEE (reference sequence). V lost 7 bases to trimming and J lost 4 bases; unmatched junction nucleotides: 18. The CDR3 loop spans 17 amino acids. For the CDR3, the DNA is TGTGCCAGCTTCCCGCCAGGGGGCGGGGAGGGCCTCTATGGCTACACCTTC. It yields the protein CASFPPGGGEGLYGYTF.

The rearrangement uses TRBV28 and TRBJ2-6; D uncertain. The CDR3 sequence is 14 residues long. V dropped 6 bases and J dropped 2 bases, with 8 bases sitting between them. Germline CDR1 MDHEN, CDR2 SYDVKM. The CDR3 bases are TGTGCCAGCAGGTACACCCCTGGGGCCAACGTCCTGACTTTC. It specifies CASRYTPGANVLTF.

This clonotype was seen at least ten times. The J gene is TRBJ2-2, the V gene TRBV7-8; possibly TRBD2 for D (5 bases). V dropped 3 bases and J dropped 0 bases, with 14 bases sitting between them. The CDR3 runs to 17 residues. The V gene's germline CDR1 is SGHVS and CDR2 FQNEAQ. The CDR3 loop reads CASSFNLVGANTGELFF. In DNA, the CDR3 is TGTGCCAGCAGCTTTAACCTGGTGGGAGCGAACACCGGGGAGCTGTTTTTT.

In its sample, this clonotype was seen many times. The J gene is TRBJ2-3, the V gene TRBV18; 11 positions agree with TRBD2. J gave up 1 base and V 0 bases, and 6 bases lay outside the gene matches. The germline V gene encodes CDR1 KGHSH and CDR2 LQKENI. The CDR3 totals 18 residues. DNA of the CDR3: TGTGCCAGCTCACCACCTGTCAGACTAGCGGGACGCACAGATACGCAGTATTTT. This encodes CASSPPVRLAGRTDTQYF.

V and J are TRBV27 and TRBJ1-1, with 10 bases matching TRBD1. The germline V gene encodes CDR1 MNHEY and CDR2 SMNVEV (reference sequence). The CDR3 has 13 amino acids. Trimming removed 7 bases from V and 6 bases from J; junction bases left unmatched: 5. CDR3 loop: CASKDRGFAEAFF. The CDR3 bases are TGTGCCAGCAAGGACAGGGGGTTTGCTGAAGCTTTCTTT.

This clonotype came up once. A clone one base away is much larger, so this may be a read error. J is TRBJ2-7 and V is TRBV9; D might be TRBD1 (6 bases). The CDR3 has 13 residues. Trimming cost V 3 bases and J 2 bases, with 9 bases left between them. CDR1 and CDR2 from the germline V gene are SGDLS and YYNGEE. CDR3 sequence (DNA): TGTGCCAGCAGCGCCGGGACACCCTACGAGCAGTACTTC. Protein: CASSAGTPYEQYF.